The source of this TCR beta chain is a study of T cells in localized non-small cell lung cancer. Study conclusions and caveats: The study sequenced only one region of the tumor. As a result, intratumor heterogeneity could not be excluded and remains possible.

Profiled with immunoSEQ multiplex PCR; TCRdb holds only in-frame clones, not every one. This sample yields 15,000 to 18,000 clones, of which 87% are seen a single time; around a quarter belongs to the top ten. Trimming shortened V by 7 bases and J by 5 bases, and 11 bases separated the two germline ends. Germline assignment: CDR1 MDHEN and CDR2 SYDVKM. The CDR3 has 12 residues. This clone was detected only a few times. As yet, its antigen is unknown. The rearrangement uses TRBV28 and TRBJ1-1; D gene ambiguous. Sequences were derived from peripheral blood mononuclear cells, sampled before any cancer treatment. The origin of this receptor is a male donor aged 60 or over with stage II lung adenocarcinoma. The CDR3, as DNA: TGTGCCAGCACCCCGTCGGGGACTGAAGCTTTCTTT. This gives the protein CASTPSGTEAFF.